The 13 T cell receptor beta chains presented below share a single source sample, sequenced in a study of blood T cell repertoires in COVID-19. Data came from immunoSEQ multiplex PCR; TCRdb stores just in-frame clones and leaves some out. The table records over 200,000 clones, approximately 85% of them present only once. The source material was peripheral blood. These receptor sequences come from a woman aged 45-59 years with active or convalescent COVID-19.

The rearrangement uses TRBV27 and TRBJ1-2; 7 bases align to TRBD1. Trimming removed 0 bases from V and 6 bases from J; junction bases left unmatched: 16. The germline gives CDR1 MNHEY, CDR2 SMNVEV (reference sequence). This CDR3 contains 18 residues. The DNA of the CDR3 is TGTGCCAGCAGTTTATCTCGAACCAGACAGGGCGGCGGTGATGGCTACACCTTC. It specifies CASSLSRTRQGGGDGYTF.

The chain couples TRBV28 to TRBJ1-5, with a tentative D call TRBD1 (5 bases). Looked up from germline, CDR1 is MDHEN and CDR2 is SYDVKM. V was cut by 6 bases and J by 2 bases, with 11 bases left in between. The CDR3 totals 14 residues. This CDR3 reads CASRGGGRNQPQHF. Written as DNA, the CDR3 is TGTGCCAGCAGGGGGGGAGGGCGCAATCAGCCCCAGCATTTT.

The rearrangement joins TRBV3-1 (or the pseudogene TRBV3-2) to TRBJ1-6; no firm D call. The germline V gene encodes CDR1 LGHDT and CDR2 YNNKEL (reference sequence). Trimming stripped 3 bases from V and 6 bases from J, with 12 bases between. The CDR3 sequence is 15 residues long. The CDR3 bases are TGTGCCAGCAGCCAGGGAGGTCCCGGTAATTCACCCCTCCACTTT. Translated, it gives CASSQGGPGNSPLHF.

This sequence joins TRBV10-3 and TRBJ1-6; D not resolved. This CDR3 comprises 13 residues. Germline V lookup: CDR1 ENHRY, CDR2 SYGVKD. Trimming pared 10 bases from V and 2 bases from J, leaving 9 bases between. The CDR3 loop is CATSGTYNSPLHF. The CDR3 DNA follows: TGTGCCACCTCCGGGACCTATAATTCACCCCTCCACTTT.

In this sample, this clone turned up a few times. V and J are TRBV11-2 and TRBJ1-1; tentatively, D is TRBD1 (5 bases). V was clipped by 4 bases and J by 7 bases, with 16 bases between them. The CDR3 runs 14 residues. The germline gives CDR1 SGHAT, CDR2 FQNNGV. DNA for the CDR3: TGTGCCAGCAGCTCATCAATCGGGGGGGTTGAAGCTTTCTTT. This translates into CASSSSIGGVEAFF. Complete variable domain (other parts from reference TRBV11-2 and TRBJ1-1): EAGVAQSPRYKIIEKRQSVAFWCNPISGHATLYWYQQILGQGPKLLIQFQNNGVVDDSQLPKDRFSAERLKGVDSTLKIQPAKLEDSAVYLCASSSSIGGVEAFFGQGTRLTVV.

V is TRBV28 and J is TRBJ1-2; maybe TRBD1 (6 bases). Looked up from germline, CDR1 is MDHEN and CDR2 is SYDVKM. V lost 6 bases to trimming and J lost 7 bases, with 18 bases between them. The CDR3 length is 14 residues. This CDR3 is CASRWNGGQSGYTF. The CDR3 DNA is TGTGCCAGCAGATGGAACGGGGGGCAAAGTGGCTACACCTTC.

The chain links TRBV5-1 to TRBJ1-1; no clear D. Looked up from germline, CDR1 is SGHRS and CDR2 is YFSETQ. The CDR3 sequence is 16 residues long. V was shortened by 1 base and J by 0 bases, with 13 bases between the two germline ends. In DNA, the CDR3 is TGCGCCAGCAGCTTGAGGTCAGGAGGATTGAACACTGAAGCTTTCTTT. Residues: CASSLRSGGLNTEAFF.

This sequence joins TRBV4-2 and TRBJ2-1, with 7 bases fitting TRBD2. Germline V gene data show CDR1 as LGHNA and CDR2 as YNFKEQ. The CDR3 is 17 residues long. The V gene end was trimmed by 3 bases and the J gene end by 3 bases; junction bases not matched to a gene: 11. The CDR3 DNA is TGTGCCAGCAGCCAGAGGACTAGTGGGTCCCTCTACAATGAGCAGTTCTTC. Translation: CASSQRTSGSLYNEQFF.

The chain is built from TRBV11-2 and TRBJ2-1, with 13 bases identical to TRBD2. This CDR3 is built from 16 residues. With 5 bases clipped from V and 9 bases from J, the junction kept 10 bases outside the gene matches. The germline CDR1 and CDR2 sequences are SGHAT and FQNNGV. CDR3 sequence: CASSVGLAGRRPEQFF. Here the CDR3 DNA reads TGTGCCAGCAGCGTGGGACTAGCGGGGAGGAGGCCTGAGCAGTTCTTC.

V usage is TRBV7-3 and J usage is TRBJ2-1; a possible D gene is TRBD2 (5 bases). The CDR3 loop spans 12 amino acids. Germline V lookup: CDR1 SGHTA, CDR2 FQGTGA. V was trimmed by 2 bases and J by 9 bases, leaving 8 bases between them. The CDR3 sequence: CASSLERGEQFF. The CDR3, as DNA: TGTGCCAGCAGCTTAGAACGGGGTGAGCAGTTCTTC. The whole variable domain, filled in from reference TRBV7-3 and TRBJ2-1, reads GAGVSQTPSNKVTEKGKYVELRCDPISGHTALYWYRQSLGQGPEFLIYFQGTGAADDSGLPNDRFFAVRPEGSVSTLKIQRTERGDSAVYLCASSLERGEQFFGPGTRLTVL.

V and J are TRBV2 and TRBJ1-5; TRBD1 aligns across 7 bases. This CDR3 comprises 15 residues. V shed 2 bases and J 3 bases; nucleotides not matched to a gene: 4. CDR1 SNHLY and CDR2 FYNNEI come from the germline V gene. The CDR3 DNA sequence: TGTGCCAGCAGTGAACGGCAGGGGGACAATCAGCCCCAGCATTTT. It codes for CASSERQGDNQPQHF.

J is TRBJ1-1 and V is TRBV3-1 (or the pseudogene TRBV3-2); 7 bases match TRBD1. V trimming: 4 bases; J trimming: 5 bases; junction bases outside the gene matches: 4. Germline CDR1 is LGHDT and CDR2 is YNNKEL (reference sequence). The CDR3 extends over 13 amino acids. The CDR3 region has the DNA TGTGCCAGCAGCCTAGGGGGCGTGACTGAAGCTTTCTTT. Translation: CASSLGGVTEAFF.

This clone was observed once. V gene TRBV5-1 combines with J gene TRBJ1-4; TRBD1 agrees at 10 bases. The germline CDR1 and CDR2 sequences are SGHRS and YFSETQ. The ends lost 2 bases at V and 7 bases at J; junction bases unmatched: 14. This CDR3 has 18 residues. CDR3 DNA sequence: TGCGCCAGCAGCTTACAACTCCGGGACAGGGGCTACGGTGAAAAACTGTTTTTT. Its translation: CASSLQLRDRGYGEKLFF.